Each of the 6 T cell receptor beta chains below was sequenced from the same sample in a study of early T cells in non-severe SARS-CoV-2 infection (dated by TCRdb to the early 2020s). Receptors were amplified or captured by 5' RACE. The sample was run on a NextSeq 500. TCRdb ran its own pipeline on the public reads, namely fastp trimming at Q25 and MiXCR clone calling, and kept in-frame beta chains. Each CDR3 protein gets just one entry, which takes the most common genes and DNA from the rows behind it. For this sample the table gives about 72,000 distinct CDR3 sequences, of which 10% were detected only once. The ten largest clones take up under 10% of the sample. The starting material was whole blood, obtained at baseline. The receptors were gathered from an adult who was a healthcare worker with PCR-confirmed SARS-CoV-2 infection or an uninfected control (not recorded which).

This clonotype has at least ten counts. The chain joins TRBV2 to TRBJ2-7; D is possibly TRBD1 or TRBD2 (5 bases each). Germline-derived CDR1 and CDR2 are SNHLY and FYNNEI. This CDR3 comprises 14 residues. The ends were cut back, 1 base at V and 0 bases at J, with 7 bases in the middle. The CDR3 region has the DNA TGTGCCAGCAGTGAAGAGGGACCCTCCTACGAGCAGTACTTC. It yields the protein CASSEEGPSYEQYF.

The CDR3 sequence: CASSSAASFSYEQYF. CDR3 sequence (DNA): TGCGCCAGCAGCTCCGCCGCTAGCTTCTCCTACGAGCAGTACTTC. The V call is TRBV5-1, the J call TRBJ2-7; the D gene is possibly TRBD2 (5 bases). CDR1 and CDR2 (germline): SGHRS, YFSETQ. The V and J ends lost 3 bases and 0 bases respectively, with 13 bases between them. There are 15 residues in the CDR3.

This clonotype was detected many times. This sequence joins TRBV12-5 and TRBJ2-1, with 7 bases fitting TRBD1. The germline V gene has CDR1 LGHNT and CDR2 FRNRAP. V dropped 2 bases and J dropped 10; count of bases not matched to a gene: 2. The CDR3 spans 12 residues. CDR3 in amino acids: CASGLTGEEQFF. The CDR3 DNA is TGTGCTAGTGGTTTGACAGGGGAAGAGCAGTTCTTC.

This clonotype was seen repeatedly, ten times or more. The chain has TRBV20-1 and TRBJ2-7, with a possible D match to TRBD2 (6 bases). The CDR3 is 16 residues long. Looked up from germline, CDR1 is DFQATT and CDR2 is SNEGSKA (reference sequence). V lost 0 bases and J lost 3, with 18 bases in between. Here the CDR3 DNA reads TGCAGTGCTAGAGATATAACCCGGGGGAACTTCTACGAGCAGTACTTC. This codes for CSARDITRGNFYEQYF.

The chain couples TRBV6-1 to TRBJ1-1, with 7 bases that match TRBD1. Germline trimming cut 6 bases from V and 0 bases from J; bases unmatched to any gene: 7. The CDR3 has 15 amino acids. Germline CDR1 MNHNS, CDR2 SASEGT. The CDR3, as DNA: TGTGCCAGCAGATTCCGGGACAGCATGAACACTGAAGCTTTCTTT. It specifies CASRFRDSMNTEAFF.

The CDR3 DNA reads as TGTGCCACCAGTGATCTGCGACAGGGGAGCACCGGGGAGCTGTTTTTT. This encodes CATSDLRQGSTGELFF. V and J are TRBV24-1 and TRBJ2-2; 8 bases align to TRBD1. Germline CDR1 and CDR2: KGHDR and SFDVKD. The V and J ends lost 3 bases and 4 bases, in that order; junction bases with no gene match: 6. There are 16 residues in the CDR3.